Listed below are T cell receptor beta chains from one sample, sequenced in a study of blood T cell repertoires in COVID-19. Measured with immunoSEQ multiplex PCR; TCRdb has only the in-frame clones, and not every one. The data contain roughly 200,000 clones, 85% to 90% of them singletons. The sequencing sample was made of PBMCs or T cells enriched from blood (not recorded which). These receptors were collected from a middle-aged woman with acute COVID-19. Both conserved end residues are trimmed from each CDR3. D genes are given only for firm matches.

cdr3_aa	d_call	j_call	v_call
ASSLGPQGLGSGNTIY	.	TRBJ1-3	TRBV5-1
AWSRGGGNQPQH	TRBD1	TRBJ1-5	TRBV30
ATSRVPSVLAVGDNEQF	.	TRBJ2-1	TRBV15
SVGAGQLQETQY	.	TRBJ2-5	TRBV29-1
ASSPTPAGYDTADGYT	.	TRBJ1-2	TRBV28
ASSQERGGDSF	TRBD1	TRBJ1-1	TRBV4-1
ASRSYNEQF	.	TRBJ2-1	TRBV12-3/TRBV12-4
ASYQGLAGNTIY	.	TRBJ1-3	TRBV23-1
AWIPRDRGGYGYT	TRBD1	TRBJ1-2	TRBV30
ASSIEFLTSGTDTQY	TRBD2	TRBJ2-3	TRBV19
ASSFDRGNTGELF	.	TRBJ2-2	TRBV5-1
ASSQDLGQGPGELF	TRBD1	TRBJ2-2	TRBV4-3
ASSQDVDQNEQF	.	TRBJ2-1	TRBV3-1/TRBV3-2
ASSLGTGSSGGYT	TRBD1	TRBJ1-2	TRBV7-9
ASSPSGQGHTEAF	TRBD1	TRBJ1-1	TRBV18
ASSDETAYNSPLH	.	TRBJ1-6	TRBV2
ASSLRSGEAETQY	TRBD2	TRBJ2-5	TRBV11-3
ASEPHRGSNEKLF	TRBD1	TRBJ1-4	TRBV19
ASGFPTGGYNEQF	TRBD1	TRBJ2-1	TRBV12-5
ASSKRTATRTDTQY	.	TRBJ2-3	TRBV2
ASSTRTSGLGEQF	TRBD2	TRBJ2-1	TRBV9
ASSGDRAWDKAF	TRBD1	TRBJ1-1	TRBV2
ASSLEARGNYGYT	TRBD1	TRBJ1-2	TRBV5-1
ASSLLPAHGYT	.	TRBJ1-2	TRBV28
ASSPGLAGGTQY	TRBD2	TRBJ2-5	TRBV5-4
AISESYGGRAFYEQY	TRBD2	TRBJ2-7	TRBV10-3
ASSPYHPFDRVNSPLH	TRBD1	TRBJ1-6	TRBV3-1/TRBV3-2
AWAGTGLYGYT	TRBD1	TRBJ1-2	TRBV30
ASRTGQGNTGELF	TRBD1	TRBJ2-2	TRBV28
ASSRQTSTGELF	.	TRBJ2-2	TRBV3-1/TRBV3-2
ASRRLGAVGDTQY	.	TRBJ2-3	TRBV2
ASSDTTSGRSYEQY	TRBD2	TRBJ2-7	TRBV10-1
ARSNGLAGADTQY	TRBD2	TRBJ2-3	TRBV5-3